Shown below are 9 T cell receptor beta chains from a single sample sequenced in a study of shared clonotypes between healthy human individuals. Clones were read by immunoSEQ multiplex PCR, and TCRdb kept only the in-frame ones, dropping some. Found here are 550,000 to 850,000 clones, 55% to 80% of them singletons; the top ten hold approximately 2%. Sequencing was carried out using memory CD4+ T cells sorted from blood. Subset reported: CD45RA-negative fraction. The receptor set was obtained from a woman in her 30s in good health.

The rearrangement joins TRBV30 to TRBJ1-2; perhaps TRBD1 as D (5 bases). V was cut by 0 bases and J by 8 bases, with 10 bases left in between. Per the germline V gene, CDR1 is GTSNPN and CDR2 is SVGIG (reference sequence). The CDR3 is made up of 12 amino acids. Here the CDR3 DNA reads TGTGCCTGGAGTGTATATCAGGGAGGCTACACCTTC. Protein: CAWSVYQGGYTF.

V and J are TRBV6-6 and TRBJ2-7; 9 bases map to TRBD1. Germline lookup yields CDR1 MNHNY and CDR2 SVGAGI (reference sequence). V trimming: 6 bases; J trimming: 0 bases; junction bases outside the gene matches: 6. This CDR3 is built from 15 residues. Here the CDR3 reads CASRTDRGNSYEQYF. The CDR3 nucleotides read TGTGCCAGCAGAACCGACAGGGGGAACTCCTACGAGCAGTACTTC.

The CDR3 loop reads CAISEILSGTSAEQYF. CDR3 coding DNA: TGTGCCATCAGTGAGATATTATCCGGGACTAGCGCAGAGCAGTACTTC. The chain recombines TRBV10-3 with TRBJ2-7; 10 bases agree with TRBD2. The germline V gene has CDR1 ENHRY and CDR2 SYGVKD. The CDR3 spans 16 residues. Germline trimming cut 2 bases from V and 7 bases from J; bases unmatched to any gene: 11.

This clone was detected a few times. The chain uses TRBV4-1 and TRBJ2-7, with TRBD2 matching 12 bases. CDR3 length: 17 residues. The junction had 7 bases not matched to a gene; V was cut back by 4 bases and J by 0 bases. The V gene's germline CDR1 is MGHRA and CDR2 YSYEKL. CDR3: CASSRTLAGGTSYEQYF. The CDR3 bases are TGCGCCAGCAGCCGAACTCTAGCGGGAGGGACCTCCTACGAGCAGTACTTC.

This rearrangement joins TRBV6-6 to TRBJ1-2, with no clear D. Germline lookup yields CDR1 MNHNY and CDR2 SVGAGI (reference sequence). Trimming removed 7 bases at V and 1 base at J, with 10 bases between. This CDR3 comprises 13 residues. CDR3 amino acids: CASTYSRNYGYTF. DNA of the CDR3: TGTGCCAGCACCTATAGCCGTAACTATGGCTACACCTTC.

This clone was seen ten or more times. The chain links TRBV19 to TRBJ2-1; 14 bases match TRBD2. The V gene end was trimmed by 3 bases and the J gene end by 9 bases; junction bases not matched to a gene: 7. This CDR3 comprises 16 residues. Germline CDR1 LNHDA, CDR2 SQIVND (reference sequence). DNA of the CDR3: TGTGCCAGTAGTATTCTCGGGACTAGCGGGAGATCTGAGCAGTTCTTC. This gives the protein CASSILGTSGRSEQFF.

The genes are TRBV5-8 and TRBJ2-2, with a tentative D call TRBD1 (6 bases). This CDR3 is 16 amino acids long. Between the trimmed V and J ends, which lost 4 bases and 2 bases, there was a span of 15 bases. The germline CDR1 and CDR2 sequences are SGHTS and YDEGEE. The CDR3 DNA is TGTGCCAGCAGCCGTAACGCTGGGACAAACACCGGGGAGCTGTTTTTT. Translated, it gives CASSRNAGTNTGELFF. Full variable domain (rest looked up from reference TRBV5-8 and TRBJ2-2): EAGVTQSPTHLIKTRGQQATLRCSPISGHTSVYWYQQALGLGLQFLLWYDEGEERNRGNFPPRFSGRQFPNYSSELNVNALELEDSALYLCASSRNAGTNTGELFFGEGSRLTVL.

J is TRBJ2-3 and V is TRBV10-1, with D perhaps TRBD2 (5 bases). The CDR3 has 14 residues. Trimming removed 4 bases at V and 0 bases at J, with 8 bases between. The V gene's germline CDR1 is WNHNN and CDR2 SYGVQD (reference sequence). CDR3 DNA sequence: TGCGCCAGCAGTGTGACGGGGAGCACAGATACGCAGTATTTT. It is translated as CASSVTGSTDTQYF.

This chain uses TRBV28 with TRBJ1-1, with D unclear. Germline loops: CDR1 MDHEN, CDR2 SYDVKM. The CDR3 covers 14 residues. Trimming removed 2 bases from V and 0 bases from J, with 7 bases in between. In nucleotides, the CDR3 is TGTGCCAGCAGTTTACAGCCGTTGAACACTGAAGCTTTCTTT. Protein: CASSLQPLNTEAFF.